The rows below give T cell receptor beta chains drawn from one sample of a study of OX40 agonist ivuxolimab in advanced cancers. Measured with immunoSEQ multiplex PCR; TCRdb has only the in-frame clones, and not every one. The sample lists roughly 68,000 clones; 83% were seen once. Sequenced here: CD4+ or CD8+ T cells sorted from blood, sampled in a trial of the OX40 agonist ivuxolimab. All receptors derive from an adult with an advanced solid tumor such as melanoma, head and neck, liver or kidney cancer. Both conserved end residues are part of each CDR3. A D gene is named only where the DNA matches it firmly. Not all rows give a size; the values are once, few, many and, for expanded clones, a class.

size: .; V: TRBV5-1; J: TRBJ2-7; D: TRBD2; CDR3: CASSSSGLAASYEQYF; DNA: TGCGCCAGCAGCTCGTCGGGACTAGCGGCCTCCTACGAGCAGTACTTC
size: .; V: TRBV6-5; J: TRBJ2-4; D: .; CDR3: CASSEAFLNIQYF; DNA: TGTGCCAGCAGTGAAGCCTTCCTAAACATTCAGTACTTC
size: .; V: TRBV6-5; J: TRBJ1-6; D: TRBD1; CDR3: CASSLTGGAVGSPLHF; DNA: TGTGCCAGCAGTTTGACAGGGGGCGCAGTGGGTTCACCCCTCCACTTT
size: .; V: TRBV19; J: TRBJ1-3; D: .; CDR3: CASRARYSGNTIYF; DNA: TGTGCCAGTAGAGCACGGTACTCTGGAAACACCATATATTTT
size: .; V: TRBV27; J: TRBJ2-5; D: TRBD1; CDR3: CASYPDRLQETQYF; DNA: TGTGCCAGCTACCCGGACAGGCTTCAAGAGACCCAGTACTTC
size: .; V: TRBV18; J: TRBJ2-7; D: TRBD1; CDR3: CASSPGTGKEQYF; DNA: TGTGCCAGCTCACCCGGGACAGGGAAAGAGCAGTACTTC
size: once; V: TRBV30; J: TRBJ2-3; D: TRBD2; CDR3: CAWSRGGTSDTQYF; DNA: TGTGCCTGGAGTCGGGGGGGAACCTCAGATACGCAGTATTTT
size: .; V: TRBV25-1; J: TRBJ2-1; D: .; CDR3: CASSLRGNEQFF; DNA: TGTGCCAGCAGCCTCAGGGGTAATGAGCAGTTCTTC
size: .; V: TRBV14; J: TRBJ2-7; D: TRBD1; CDR3: CASSQVGAGGEQYF; DNA: TGTGCCAGCAGCCAAGTAGGGGCAGGGGGCGAGCAGTACTTC
size: .; V: TRBV6-5; J: TRBJ1-1; D: .; CDR3: CASSRKPTGNTEAFF; DNA: TGTGCCAGCAGCCGCAAACCGACGGGGAACACTGAAGCTTTCTTT
size: .; V: TRBV28; J: TRBJ2-2; D: .; CDR3: CASSFEYTGELFF; DNA: TGTGCCAGCAGTTTCGAGTACACCGGGGAGCTGTTTTTT
size: .; V: TRBV19; J: TRBJ1-6; D: TRBD1; CDR3: CASRRQGMFSPLHF; DNA: TGTGCCAGTAGAAGACAGGGGATGTTTTCACCCCTCCACTTT
size: .; V: TRBV5-1; J: TRBJ2-3; D: TRBD2; CDR3: CASSGKTSGGTDTQYF; DNA: TGCGCCAGCAGCGGGAAGACTAGCGGGGGGACAGATACGCAGTATTTT
size: .; V: TRBV6-1; J: TRBJ2-2; D: .; CDR3: CASSWGAVNTGELFF; DNA: TGTGCCAGCAGTTGGGGGGCAGTCAACACCGGGGAGCTGTTTTTT
size: .; V: TRBV4-1; J: TRBJ1-2; D: .; CDR3: CASSQDETAYGYTF; DNA: TGCGCCAGCAGCCAAGATGAGACCGCCTATGGCTACACCTTC
size: once; V: TRBV7-2; J: TRBJ2-3; D: TRBD2; CDR3: CASSLGPGGADTQYF; DNA: TGTGCCAGCAGCTTAGGGCCGGGGGGGGCAGATACGCAGTATTTT
size: .; V: TRBV11-2; J: TRBJ2-2; D: .; CDR3: CASSLVRQGELFF; DNA: TGTGCCAGCAGCTTAGTTAGGCAGGGGGAGCTGTTTTTT
size: .; V: TRBV14; J: TRBJ1-2; D: .; CDR3: CASSQAGGVGGYTF; DNA: TGTGCCAGCAGCCAAGCCGGGGGAGTAGGCGGCTACACCTTC
size: .; V: TRBV20-1; J: TRBJ2-3; D: .; CDR3: CSALETDTQYF; DNA: TGCAGTGCTTTAGAAACAGATACGCAGTATTTT
size: .; V: TRBV6-5; J: TRBJ1-1; D: .; CDR3: CASSRGRDTEAFF; DNA: TGTGCCAGCAGCCGCGGGAGAGACACTGAAGCTTTCTTT
size: .; V: TRBV12-5; J: TRBJ1-1; D: .; CDR3: CASGSATPHKTEAFF; DNA: TGTGCTAGTGGTTCGGCGACCCCTCACAAAACTGAAGCTTTCTTT
size: .; V: TRBV2; J: TRBJ2-2; D: .; CDR3: CASRWAREVSTGELFF; DNA: TGTGCCAGCAGGTGGGCGAGGGAAGTTTCCACCGGGGAGCTGTTTTTT
size: .; V: TRBV18; J: TRBJ2-2; D: .; CDR3: CASSPQPAGELFF; DNA: TGTGCCAGCTCACCTCAGCCGGCCGGGGAGCTGTTTTTT
size: .; V: TRBV28; J: TRBJ2-5; D: .; CDR3: CASSFGGAGSQETQYF; DNA: TGTGCCAGCAGCTTTGGGGGGGCGGGGTCCCAAGAGACCCAGTACTTC
size: .; V: TRBV7-9; J: TRBJ2-5; D: .; CDR3: CASSLAVGREETQYF; DNA: TGTGCCAGCAGCTTAGCTGTAGGCAGGGAAGAGACCCAGTACTTC
size: .; V: TRBV21-1; J: TRBJ2-4; D: .; CDR3: CASSKSTGPLSLAKNIQYF; DNA: TGTGCCAGCAGCAAATCAACTGGCCCACTTTCTCTAGCCAAAAACATTCAGTACTTC
size: once; V: TRBV7-9; J: TRBJ1-5; D: .; CDR3: CASSFEGMNQPQHF; DNA: TGTGCCAGCAGCTTCGAGGGAATGAATCAGCCCCAGCATTTT
size: .; V: TRBV4-2; J: TRBJ2-3; D: TRBD2; CDR3: CASSQDGTSGGATDTQYF; DNA: TGTGCCAGCAGCCAAGACGGGACTAGCGGGGGGGCCACAGATACGCAGTATTTT
size: .; V: TRBV6-5; J: TRBJ2-7; D: .; CDR3: CASRSGGEQYF; DNA: TGTGCCAGCAGATCGGGCGGTGAGCAGTACTTC
size: .; V: TRBV19; J: TRBJ1-5; D: .; CDR3: CASGWLAQPQHF; DNA: TGTGCCAGCGGCTGGCTGGCTCAGCCCCAGCATTTT
size: few; V: TRBV6-6; J: TRBJ1-6; D: .; CDR3: CASSPGSPPLHF; DNA: TGTGCCAGCAGTCCGGGCAGCCCACCCCTCCACTTT
size: few; V: TRBV19; J: TRBJ1-2; D: .; CDR3: CASSIQGMIYGYTF; DNA: TGTGCCAGTAGTATACAGGGTATGATCTATGGCTACACCTTC
size: .; V: TRBV27; J: TRBJ2-7; D: .; CDR3: CASSFSADDWRTSYEQYF; DNA: TGTGCCAGCAGTTTTTCAGCCGACGATTGGAGGACTTCCTACGAGCAGTACTTC
size: .; V: TRBV11-2; J: TRBJ2-7; D: TRBD1; CDR3: CASSQGAGRYEQYF; DNA: TGTGCCAGCAGCCAGGGGGCGGGCCGCTACGAGCAGTACTTC
size: once; V: TRBV6-6; J: TRBJ2-7; D: .; CDR3: CASSSPTVTYEQYF; DNA: TGTGCCAGCAGTTCCCCGACGGTTACCTACGAGCAGTACTTC
size: .; V: TRBV19; J: TRBJ1-2; D: .; CDR3: CASRSIGDLRGYGYTF; DNA: TGTGCCAGTAGATCTATAGGGGATCTAAGAGGGTATGGCTACACCTTC
size: .; V: TRBV29-1; J: TRBJ2-3; D: TRBD2; CDR3: CSYGLAADTQYF; DNA: TGCAGCTACGGACTAGCGGCAGATACGCAGTATTTT
size: .; V: TRBV5-1; J: TRBJ2-3; D: .; CDR3: CASSPADETDTQYF; DNA: TGCGCCAGCAGCCCCGCCGACGAGACAGATACGCAGTATTTT
size: .; V: TRBV7-8; J: TRBJ2-7; D: .; CDR3: CASSLVPGTVYEQYF; DNA: TGTGCCAGCAGCTTAGTTCCCGGGACGGTTTACGAGCAGTACTTC
size: .; V: TRBV18; J: TRBJ2-3; D: TRBD1; CDR3: CASSPRQGASFPDTQYF; DNA: TGTGCCAGCTCACCACGGCAGGGGGCGAGTTTCCCAGATACGCAGTATTTT
size: .; V: TRBV7-2; J: TRBJ2-7; D: .; CDR3: CASSSAGVGIHEQYF; DNA: TGTGCCAGCAGTTCCGCCGGGGTGGGCATCCACGAGCAGTACTTC